A single sample is the source of the 12 T cell receptor beta chains below, sequenced in a study of T-cell memory formation after mild COVID-19. TCRdb ran MiXCR on the 5' RACE reads and lists one entry per CDR3 protein. The table includes under 550,000 distinct CDR3 sequences, roughly 17% detected once. Sequenced material: PBMCs or a T cell subset sorted from them (not recorded which). Source of these receptors: a man aged 18 to 29 who had mild COVID-19 (a few samples of this study predate the infection). Cell type and time point are not known.

This chain uses TRBV6-1 with TRBJ2-6; no reliable D call. V was shortened by 6 bases and J by 0 bases, with 12 bases between the two germline ends. The germline CDR1 and CDR2 sequences are MNHNS and SASEGT. The CDR3 spans 16 residues. CDR3 sequence: CASRVGISSGANVLTF. The CDR3, as DNA: TGTGCCAGCAGGGTGGGGATAAGCTCTGGGGCCAACGTCCTGACTTTC.

This clonotype was detected only a few times. The chain is built from TRBV5-1 and TRBJ1-4, with TRBD1 matching over 7 bases. The germline gives CDR1 SGHRS, CDR2 YFSETQ. V was clipped by 4 bases and J by 3 bases; unmatched bases: 6. The CDR3 length is 15 residues. The CDR3 sequence is CASSGTATSNEKLFF. CDR3 nucleotide sequence: TGCGCCAGCAGCGGGACAGCTACTTCTAATGAAAAACTGTTTTTT.

This clonotype has a handful of counts. The chain is built from TRBV4-1 and TRBJ2-5; D possibly corresponds to TRBD1 (7 bases). Trimming cost V 2 bases and J 7 bases, with 26 bases left between them. The CDR3 is made up of 18 amino acids. The V gene's germline CDR1 is MGHRA and CDR2 YSYEKL. The CDR3 is CASSQMPGDSHPEATQYF. The CDR3, as DNA: TGCGCCAGCAGCCAAATGCCGGGGGACAGCCACCCGGAGGCGACCCAGTACTTC.

In its sample, this clonotype was seen a few times. This chain joins TRBV5-1 and TRBJ2-7, with a tentative D call TRBD1 (6 bases). V gave up 2 bases and J gave up 2 bases, with 11 bases separating them. The CDR3 runs 14 residues. Germline CDR1 reads SGHRS; CDR2 reads YFSETQ. The CDR3 here is CASSLTGTTYEQYV. The DNA of the CDR3 is TGCGCCAGCAGCTTAACCGGGACAACCTACGAGCAGTACGTC.

This clonotype turned up a few times. This chain links TRBV5-1 with TRBJ1-4; TRBD1 is a possible D gene (6 bases). Trimming removed 6 bases at V and 0 bases at J, with 12 bases between. CDR3 size: 15 residues. Germline CDR1 is SGHRS and CDR2 is YFSETQ. CDR3 in amino acids: CASTINRATNEKLFF. Written as DNA, the CDR3 is TGCGCCAGCACCATCAACAGGGCAACTAATGAAAAACTGTTTTTT.

The CDR3 DNA follows: TGTGCCAGCAGTCAGGGGGCGCGAACTGAAGCTTTCTTT. Amino acids: CASSQGARTEAFF. The chain is built from TRBV6-5 and TRBJ1-1; 8 bases map to TRBD1. This CDR3 is built from 13 residues. Germline assignment: CDR1 MNHEY and CDR2 SVGAGI. V dropped 5 bases and J dropped 5; count of bases not matched to a gene: 4.

The CDR3 here is CASSVGDRGSSGANVLTF. Here the CDR3 DNA reads TGTGCCAGCAGCGTAGGGGACAGGGGCAGCTCTGGGGCCAACGTCCTGACTTTC. The genes are TRBV9 and TRBJ2-6, with TRBD1 matching 10 bases. Germline V lookup: CDR1 SGDLS, CDR2 YYNGEE. V dropped 0 bases and J dropped 0; count of bases not matched to a gene: 3. CDR3 length equals 18 residues.

This clonotype was seen a handful of times. The chain uses TRBV29-1 and TRBJ2-7, with 7 bases that match TRBD1. The germline V gene encodes CDR1 SQVTM and CDR2 ANQGSEA. CDR3 length: 13 amino acids. Trimming removed 4 bases from V and 6 bases from J; junction bases left unmatched: 9. Here the CDR3 DNA reads TGCAGCGTTGCGACAGGGAAAGGGGTCGAGCAGTACTTC. It encodes CSVATGKGVEQYF.

This clonotype came up a few times. The V and J genes are TRBV12-3 or TRBV12-4 and TRBJ1-5, with D perhaps matching TRBD1 (5 bases). CDR3 length: 16 amino acids. With 3 bases removed from V and 0 bases from J, the gap between germline ends came to 12 bases. DNA of the CDR3: TGTGCCAGCAGTTTGTTGGCAGGGCATAGCAATCAGCCCCAGCATTTT. Its protein is CASSLLAGHSNQPQHF.

This clonotype was seen more than once but under ten times. V usage is TRBV20-1 and J usage is TRBJ2-1; D perhaps matches TRBD2 (7 bases). Looked up from germline, CDR1 is DFQATT and CDR2 is SNEGSKA (reference sequence). The V end lost 2 bases, the J end lost 5 bases, and 16 bases lay between the germline ends. This CDR3 spans 15 amino acids. For the CDR3, the DNA is TGCAGTGCTAGATATGGGGGCGGGGGTCACAATGAGCAGTTCTTC. It encodes CSARYGGGGHNEQFF.

V and J are TRBV9 and TRBJ1-1; TRBD1 aligns across 7 bases. Looked up from germline, CDR1 is SGDLS and CDR2 is YYNGEE. This CDR3 spans 17 amino acids. V trimming: 2 bases; J trimming: 5 bases; junction bases outside the gene matches: 15. CDR3 bases: TGTGCCAGCAGCGTCCCCGGCCCTGACAGGGTGGGAACTGAAGCTTTCTTT. Translation gives CASSVPGPDRVGTEAFF. Filled out from reference TRBV9 and TRBJ1-1, the complete variable domain reads DSGVTQTPKHLITATGQRVTLRCSPRSGDLSVYWYQQSLDQGLQFLIQYYNGEERAKGNILERFSAQQFPDLHSELNLSSLELGDSALYFCASSVPGPDRVGTEAFFGQGTRLTVV.

This clonotype was seen more than once but under ten times. This chain uses TRBV3-1 with TRBJ2-3; 8 bases are shared with TRBD2. Germline CDR1 reads LGHDT; CDR2 reads YNNKEL (reference sequence). J was trimmed by 4 bases and V by 4 bases; bases with no gene match: 7. The CDR3 loop spans 15 amino acids. As DNA, the CDR3 is TGTGCCAGCAGCCCTAACAGCGGGGGAGCAGATACGCAGTATTTT. Translated: CASSPNSGGADTQYF.